A selection of T cell receptor beta chains follows, all from one sample in a study of regulatory T cells in long-lasting Graves disease. TCRdb analysed the multiplex PCR reads with MiXCR anew, one entry per CDR3 protein. Counted here are more than 450,000 distinct CDR3 sequences, 12% occurring once; the ten biggest clones make up about 8.3%. This same sample was also part of a study on T cells in Graves' hyperthyroidism and ophthalmopathy.

The sequences come from peripheral blood mononuclear cells (PBMCs), collected at new diagnosis, from a patient treated with antithyroid drugs. These receptor sequences come from a woman younger than 45 with Graves disease. The CDR3 runs from the conserved cysteine through the conserved F or W. Each record gives: D gene, J gene, V gene, clone size, CDR3 DNA, CDR3 protein. D genes are given only for firm matches. Rows may omit the clone size; those that give it use once, few, many or a size class.

>NA|TRBJ2-7|TRBV20-1|many
TGCAGTGCTAGGTTCGCCAGCCCCTACGAGCAGTACTTC
CSARFASPYEQYF
>TRBD2|TRBJ2-2|TRBV12-3/TRBV12-4|NA
TGTGCCAGCAGCCAGACTAGCGGGAGGGGGGCGAACACCGGGGAGCTGTTTTTT
CASSQTSGRGANTGELFF
>NA|TRBJ1-2|TRBV29-1|NA
TGCAGCGTTGTTGCAGGCACCTATGGCTACACCTTC
CSVVAGTYGYTF
>TRBD2|TRBJ2-1|TRBV7-3|many
TGTGCCAGCAGCATTCTAGCGGGAGGGTCCAATGAGCAGTTCTTC
CASSILAGGSNEQFF
>NA|TRBJ2-1|TRBV18|many
TGTGCCAGCTCACCACCGGGTAAAAGGCGCGATGAGCAGTTCTTC
CASSPPGKRRDEQFF
>TRBD1|TRBJ2-1|TRBV18|NA
TGTGCCAGCTCACCGCGACAGGGAATGTACAATGAGCAGTTCTTC
CASSPRQGMYNEQFF
>TRBD2|TRBJ2-3|TRBV7-2|many
TGTGCCAGCAGCCACAGCCAACTAGCGGTCACAGATACGCAGTATTTT
CASSHSQLAVTDTQYF
>NA|TRBJ1-1|TRBV4-2|few
TGTGCCAGCAGCCAAGACCGGGGGTCCAGGGACACTGAAGCTTTCTTT
CASSQDRGSRDTEAFF
>NA|TRBJ1-1|TRBV20-1|many
TGCAGTGCTATTAACCCAGCCTCGAGGGCGGGAGCTTTCTTT
CSAINPASRAGAFF
>TRBD2|TRBJ2-2|TRBV20-1|many
TGCAGTGCTAGGAACGGCGGGAGTGACACCGGGGAGCTGTTTTTT
CSARNGGSDTGELFF
>NA|TRBJ1-1|TRBV6-1|many
TGTGCCAGCACTCCACGCCCGGGGGCTGAAGCTTTCTTT
CASTPRPGAEAFF
>NA|TRBJ2-1|TRBV13|NA
TGTGCCAGCAGCCAGAGGTGGCTAGGGGCTCGGAATGAGCAGTTCTTC
CASSQRWLGARNEQFF
>NA|TRBJ2-1|TRBV28|many
TGTGCCAGCGGAGTCAGGGACAATGAGCAGTTCTTC
CASGVRDNEQFF
>NA|TRBJ2-2|TRBV2|many
TGTGCCAGCAGTGAATCTGGCTGGAACGACGGGGAGCTGTTTTTT
CASSESGWNDGELFF
>NA|TRBJ2-6|TRBV9|NA
TGTGCCAGCAGCGATGAGGCCAACGTCCTGACTTTC
CASSDEANVLTF
>TRBD2|TRBJ2-3|TRBV2|many
TGTGCCAGCAACCGGGAGGCATCCACAGATACGCAGTATTTT
CASNREASTDTQYF
>TRBD1|TRBJ1-6|TRBV4-2|many
TGTGCCAGCAGCCAAGCTCAGACAGGGGGCGTTTCACCCCTCCACTTT
CASSQAQTGGVSPLHF
>TRBD1|TRBJ1-1|TRBV12-5|NA
TGTGCTAGTGGTCGCCCGGGACAGTTGAACACTGAAGCTTTCTTT
CASGRPGQLNTEAFF